The T cell receptor (beta chain) under discussion was sequenced for a study of T-cell memory formation after mild COVID-19. The study's findings and limits: Proof of SARS-CoV-2 specificity was absent for the second-wave clones that crested on day 37. Shrinking CD4+ clones resided mostly in CM and EM, and CD8+ ones in EMRA. The pre-infection memory compartment contained some responding clones, suggesting cross-reactive memory joined.

TCRdb analysed the 5' RACE reads with MiXCR anew, one entry per CDR3 protein. The sample carries about 170,000 distinct CDR3 sequences, approximately 13% recorded once. Many counts were recorded for this clonotype. What it recognizes is unknown. Sequenced input: PBMCs or a T cell subset sorted from them (not recorded which). The sequence was obtained from a man younger than 35 who had mild COVID-19 (a few samples of this study predate the infection). Cell type and time point are not known.

CDR3 in amino acids: CASSSGTGNTEAFF. As DNA, the CDR3 is TGCGCCAGCAGCTCGGGGACAGGGAACACTGAAGCTTTCTTT. The chain recombines TRBV5-1 with TRBJ1-1, with 8 positions matching TRBD1. J was trimmed by 1 base and V by 3 bases; bases with no gene match: 2. CDR1 is SGHRS, CDR2 YFSETQ, per germline. This CDR3 region has 14 residues.